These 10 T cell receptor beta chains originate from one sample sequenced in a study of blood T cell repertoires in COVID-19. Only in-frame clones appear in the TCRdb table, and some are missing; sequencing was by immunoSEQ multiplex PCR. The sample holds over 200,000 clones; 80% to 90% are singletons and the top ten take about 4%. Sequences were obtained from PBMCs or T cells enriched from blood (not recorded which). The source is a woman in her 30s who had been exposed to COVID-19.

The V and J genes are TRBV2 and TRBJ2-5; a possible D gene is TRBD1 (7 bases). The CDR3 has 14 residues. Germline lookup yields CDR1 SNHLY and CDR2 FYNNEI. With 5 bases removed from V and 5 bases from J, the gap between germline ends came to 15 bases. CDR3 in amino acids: CASSWEAQGETQYF. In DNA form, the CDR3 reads TGTGCCAGCAGTTGGGAGGCACAGGGGGAGACCCAGTACTTC.

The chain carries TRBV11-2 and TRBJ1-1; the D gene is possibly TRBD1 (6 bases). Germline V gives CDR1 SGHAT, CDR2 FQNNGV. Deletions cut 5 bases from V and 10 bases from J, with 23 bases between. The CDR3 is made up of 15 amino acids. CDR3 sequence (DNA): TGTGCCAGCAGCCCGCCCCTGACAGGCCCAGACGGAGCTTTCTTT. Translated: CASSPPLTGPDGAFF.

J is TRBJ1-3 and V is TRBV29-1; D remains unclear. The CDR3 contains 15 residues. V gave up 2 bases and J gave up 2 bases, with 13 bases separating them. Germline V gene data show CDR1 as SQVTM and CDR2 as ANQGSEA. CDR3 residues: CSVETLPSTGNTIYF. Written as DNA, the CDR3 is TGCAGCGTTGAAACTTTGCCTTCCACTGGAAACACCATATATTTT.

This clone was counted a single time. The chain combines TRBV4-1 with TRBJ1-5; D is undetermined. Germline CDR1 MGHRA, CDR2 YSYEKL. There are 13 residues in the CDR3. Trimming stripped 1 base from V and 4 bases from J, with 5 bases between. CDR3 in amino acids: CASSQGLNQPQHF. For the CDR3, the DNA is TGCGCCAGCAGCCAAGGACTTAATCAGCCCCAGCATTTT.

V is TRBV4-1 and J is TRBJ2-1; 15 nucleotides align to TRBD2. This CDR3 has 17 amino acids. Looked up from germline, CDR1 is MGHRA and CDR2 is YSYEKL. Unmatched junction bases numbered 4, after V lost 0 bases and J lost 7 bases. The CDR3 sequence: CASSQEGLAGGKNEQFF. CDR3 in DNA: TGCGCCAGCAGCCAAGAAGGACTAGCGGGAGGGAAAAATGAGCAGTTCTTC.

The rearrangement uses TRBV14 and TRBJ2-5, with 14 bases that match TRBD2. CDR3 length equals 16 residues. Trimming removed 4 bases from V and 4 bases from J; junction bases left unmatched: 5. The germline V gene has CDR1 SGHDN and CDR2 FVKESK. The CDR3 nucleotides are TGTGCCAGCAGCCTTCGAGGACTAGCGGGAGGAGAGACCCAGTACTTC. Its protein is CASSLRGLAGGETQYF.

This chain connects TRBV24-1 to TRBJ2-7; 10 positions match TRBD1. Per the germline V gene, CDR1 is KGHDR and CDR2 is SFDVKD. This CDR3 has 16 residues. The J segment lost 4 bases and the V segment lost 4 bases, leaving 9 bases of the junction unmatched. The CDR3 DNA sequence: TGTGCCACCAGTGACAGGCCGGGACAGGGGAAGTACGAGCAGTACTTC. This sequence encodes CATSDRPGQGKYEQYF.

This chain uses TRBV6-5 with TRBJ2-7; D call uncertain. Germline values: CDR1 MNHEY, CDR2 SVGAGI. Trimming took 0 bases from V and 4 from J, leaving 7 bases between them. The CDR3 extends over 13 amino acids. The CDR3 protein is CASSYSPEYEQYF. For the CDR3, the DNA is TGTGCCAGCAGTTACTCGCCAGAATACGAGCAGTACTTC.

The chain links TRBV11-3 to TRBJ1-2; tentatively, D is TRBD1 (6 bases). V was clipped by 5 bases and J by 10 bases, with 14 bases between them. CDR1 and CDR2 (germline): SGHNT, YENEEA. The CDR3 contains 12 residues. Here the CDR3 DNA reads TGTGCCAGCAGCAGGGGGAGTTTCGACTACACCTTC. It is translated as CASSRGSFDYTF.

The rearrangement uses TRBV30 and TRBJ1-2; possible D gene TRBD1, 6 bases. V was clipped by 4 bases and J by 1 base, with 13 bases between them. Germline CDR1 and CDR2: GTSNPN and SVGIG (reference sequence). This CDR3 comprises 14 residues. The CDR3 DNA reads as TGTGCCTGGAACCCGGACAGCTTTAACTATGGCTACACCTTC. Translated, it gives CAWNPDSFNYGYTF.